These 17 T cell receptor beta chains share one sample of origin, sequenced in a study of T cell repertoires in cytomegalovirus infection. TCRdb re-derived calls from the reads in MiXCR, one entry per CDR3 protein. The sample contains around 540,000 distinct CDR3 sequences, roughly a third of which appear only once. What these receptors recognize is not known. The specimen comprised cultured PBMCs, sampled from culture after CMV antigen stimulation. The source of these receptors is a human donor in good health (CMV status not recorded). Some clones in this sample may be carry-over from other donors' samples.

The J gene is TRBJ2-5, the V gene TRBV4-3; D call uncertain. Germline-derived CDR1 and CDR2 are LGHNA and YSLEER. V shed 0 bases and J shed 3 bases, with 8 bases lying between them. This CDR3 is built from 14 residues. CDR3 nucleotide sequence: TGCGCCAGCAGCCAAGATGACAAGAAAGAGACCCAGTACTTC. It yields the protein CASSQDDKKETQYF.

Only one count was recorded for this clonotype. J is TRBJ2-5 and V is TRBV12-3 or TRBV12-4; D perhaps matches TRBD2 (6 bases). V gave up 5 bases and J gave up 9 bases, with 22 bases separating them. The CDR3 length is 15 residues. The CDR3 region has the DNA TGTGCCAGCAGTCCGGGGCTAGTCTATTGGGAGGCCCAGTACTTC. Amino acids: CASSPGLVYWEAQYF.

This sequence joins TRBV7-6 and TRBJ1-2; D is undetermined. The CDR3 extends over 16 amino acids. V was pared by 5 bases and J by 4 bases, with 20 bases between. The germline gives CDR1 SGHVS, CDR2 FNYEAQ. CDR3 sequence: CASSPVQLGNSYGYTF. In nucleotides, the CDR3 is TGTGCCAGCAGCCCAGTACAACTGGGGAACTCCTATGGCTACACCTTC. The entire variable domain, with the rest obtained from reference TRBV7-6 and TRBJ1-2, is as follows: GAGVSQSPRYKVTKRGQDVALRCDPISGHVSLYWYRQALGQGPEFLTYFNYEAQQDKSGLPNDRFSAERPEGSISTLTIQRTEQRDSAMYRCASSPVQLGNSYGYTFGSGTRLTVV.

The chain couples TRBV24-1 to TRBJ2-3; a weak D match, TRBD2 (6 bases). The CDR3 runs to 16 residues. Trimming pared 5 bases from V and 1 base from J, leaving 15 bases between. Germline V gene lookup returns CDR1 KGHDR and CDR2 SFDVKD. CDR3 sequence: CATSAPGRRGTDTQYF. CDR3 nucleotides: TGTGCCACCAGTGCCCCCGGGAGAAGGGGCACAGATACGCAGTATTTT.

The V and J genes are TRBV5-4 and TRBJ2-2; no clear D gene. The CDR3 has 15 residues. V was pared by 0 bases and J by 3 bases, with 9 bases between. The germline CDR1 and CDR2 sequences are SGHNT and YYREEE (reference sequence). For the CDR3, the DNA is TGTGCCAGCAGCTTGGGATCTTCCGACACCGGGGAGCTGTTTTTT. Amino acids: CASSLGSSDTGELFF.

There are a few counts of this clonotype. The chain recombines TRBV11-3 with TRBJ2-1, with unresolved D. The CDR3 is 11 residues long. Germline CDR1 and CDR2: SGHNT and YENEEA. The CDR3 region has the DNA TGTGCAAAGCGATCAGACAATGAGCAGTTCTTC. Translated: CAKRSDNEQFF.

CDR3 sequence: CASSQGYAFYEQYF. DNA of the CDR3: TGCGCCAGCAGCCAAGGCTACGCCTTCTACGAGCAGTACTTC. This chain connects TRBV4-1 to TRBJ2-7; D remains ambiguous. Germline CDR1 reads MGHRA; CDR2 reads YSYEKL. V was trimmed by 1 base and J by 3 bases, leaving 10 bases between them. This CDR3 contains 14 residues.

This clonotype was seen ten or more times. The chain carries TRBV7-2 and TRBJ1-1; 10 bases line up with TRBD1. The junction had 3 bases not matched to a gene; V was cut back by 4 bases and J by 4 bases. The CDR3 is 14 residues long. CDR1 SGHTA and CDR2 FQGNSA come from the germline V gene. The CDR3 coding sequence is TGTGCCAGCAGCTCCCGGACAGGGGGCACTGAAGCTTTCTTT. Translation gives CASSSRTGGTEAFF.

Concerning this clonotype itself: One junction end does not reproduce the germline sequence, and a read error may be involved. This chain links TRBV5-3 with TRBJ2-3; perhaps TRBD1 as D (5 bases). TRBV5-3 counts as an open reading frame of uncertain function. This CDR3 region has 14 residues. CDR3 region: CASSFGLGADTQYF. DNA for the CDR3: TGTGCCAGCAGCTTTGGATTAGGGGCAGATACGCAGTATTTT.

The chain is built from TRBV4-3 and TRBJ1-4; TRBD1 matches at 8 bases. The CDR3 runs to 15 residues. CDR1 and CDR2 (germline): LGHNA, YSLEER. V shed 3 bases and J 8 bases; nucleotides not matched to a gene: 8. The CDR3 bases are TGCGCCAGCAGCCAGACCGACAGGGGAAGGGAAAAACTGTTTTTT. It encodes CASSQTDRGREKLFF.

This clonotype was seen only a few times. The chain has TRBV7-2 and TRBJ1-1; D is unclear. From germline, CDR1 is SGHTA and CDR2 FQGNSA. The CDR3 runs 14 residues. Trimming shortened V by 5 bases and J by 5 bases, and 15 bases separated the two germline ends. The CDR3 loop is CASSRGRTATEAFF. The CDR3, as DNA: TGTGCCAGCAGCCGCGGACGTACCGCAACTGAAGCTTTCTTT.

The rearrangement uses TRBV6-2 or TRBV6-3 and TRBJ2-4; 8 bases match TRBD2. Germline V lookup: CDR1 MNHEY, CDR2 SVGEGT. This CDR3 is built from 15 residues. The trim removed 4 bases at V and 0 bases at J, leaving 2 bases unmatched. The CDR3 DNA sequence: TGTGCCAGCAGTTCCCTAGCGGGAGCCAAAAACATTCAGTACTTC. Translating gives CASSSLAGAKNIQYF.

The V gene is TRBV10-3, the J gene TRBJ1-3; D uncertain. The CDR3 runs 14 residues. V lost 10 bases to trimming and J lost 1 base, with 14 bases between them. Germline-derived CDR1 and CDR2 are ENHRY and SYGVKD. The CDR3 bases are TGTGCCAGCCGACCGTCCTCTTCTGGAAACACCATATATTTT. Translation: CASRPSSSGNTIYF.

With regard to this clonotype: Likely a read error: the CDR3 ends without its conserved phenylalanine or tryptophan. CDR3 residues: CASSPDRYNQPQHV. In nucleotides, the CDR3 is TGTGCCAGCAGCCCTGACAGGTATAATCAGCCCCAGCATGTT. J is TRBJ1-5 and V is TRBV7-9; perhaps TRBD1 as D (6 bases). The germline V gene encodes CDR1 SEHNR and CDR2 FQNEAQ (reference sequence). V was pared by 5 bases and J by 4 bases, with 12 bases between. CDR3 length: 14 residues.

The CDR3 sequence is CASSELKGDNSNQPQHF. In nucleotides, the CDR3 is TGTGCCAGCAGTGAATTAAAGGGAGATAATAGCAATCAGCCCCAGCATTTT. This sequence joins TRBV2 and TRBJ1-5; D uncertain. The V and J ends lost 2 bases and 0 bases respectively, with 14 bases between them. This CDR3 comprises 17 residues. CDR1 and CDR2 (germline): SNHLY, FYNNEI.

The V call is TRBV19, the J call TRBJ2-1, with 8 bases identical to TRBD2. The length of the CDR3 is 16 residues. Per germline, CDR1 LNHDA and CDR2 SQIVND (reference sequence). The V and J ends lost 5 bases and 0 bases, in that order; junction bases with no gene match: 6. CDR3 amino acids: CASSFSGISSYNEQFF. CDR3 coding DNA: TGTGCCAGTAGTTTTAGCGGGATAAGCTCCTACAATGAGCAGTTCTTC.

This chain uses TRBV5-1 with TRBJ2-1; 8 bases line up with TRBD2. The trim removed 2 bases at V and 2 bases at J, leaving 6 bases unmatched. Germline assignment: CDR1 SGHRS and CDR2 YFSETQ. CDR3 length: 16 residues. CDR3 loop: CASSFAGTSTYNEQFF. The CDR3 DNA reads as TGCGCCAGCAGCTTCGCCGGGACTAGTACCTACAATGAGCAGTTCTTC.